This T cell receptor (beta chain) derives from a study of cytomegalovirus exposure and HLA in healthy donors. CDR3 length: 17 amino acids. Looked up from germline, CDR1 is PRHDT and CDR2 is FYEKMQ (reference sequence). The V gene lost 6 bases and the J gene lost 1 base, with 16 bases spanning the gap. PCR amplification relied on 60 Vbeta primers (plus 13 Jbeta primers). Profiled with immunoSEQ multiplex PCR; TCRdb holds only in-frame clones, not every one. The sample has some 57,000 clones, around 50% seen once. The V and J genes are TRBV13 and TRBJ2-6, with a weak D call TRBD2 (7 bases). This sequence was found in a human donor in good health. Sequences were obtained from PBMCs. The CDR3 DNA reads TGTGCCAGCAGTGGTGGGGGGGGGCGGTCTGGGGCCAACGTCCTGACTTTC. The encoded protein is CASSGGGGRSGANVLTF.